These T cell receptor beta chains were read from a single sample in a study of beta chain features in type 1 diabetes. Sequencing was performed with immunoSEQ multiplex PCR; in TCRdb, only in-frame clones are kept and a portion is missing. The sample has 60,000 or so clones; around three fifths are singletons. Sequencing was carried out using Tregs from blood. All receptors come from a woman in her late teens or twenties in good health. CDR3s include the opening cysteine and the closing phenylalanine or tryptophan. A D gene is named only where the DNA matches it firmly. A row's size may be missing; if present it is once, few, many or a size class.

clone size	CDR3 length	V gene	D gene	J gene	CDR3 protein	CDR3 DNA
.	16	TRBV4-1	TRBD2	TRBJ2-1	CASSLRLAGGINEQFF	TGCGCCAGCAGCCTCAGACTAGCGGGAGGGATAAATGAGCAGTTCTTC
.	14	TRBV2	.	TRBJ2-5	CASNLDRSQETQYF	TGTGCCAGCAACCTCGACAGGAGCCAAGAGACCCAGTACTTC
.	14	TRBV18	TRBD2	TRBJ2-5	CASSPGLAEETQYF	TGTGCCAGCTCACCAGGACTAGCGGAAGAGACCCAGTACTTC
.	14	TRBV5-1	TRBD2	TRBJ2-7	CASSLTSANYEQYF	TGCGCCAGCAGCTTGACTAGCGCTAACTACGAGCAGTACTTC
.	13	TRBV7-9	TRBD2	TRBJ2-7	CASSFPGGDEQYF	TGTGCCAGCAGCTTCCCGGGGGGGGACGAGCAGTACTTC
few	16	TRBV5-1	TRBD1	TRBJ2-3	CASSYSRAGGTDTQYF	TGCGCCAGCAGCTACTCCAGAGCAGGGGGTACAGATACGCAGTATTTT
.	16	TRBV30	.	TRBJ1-5	CAWSVFGSGGYQPQHF	TGTGCCTGGAGTGTCTTTGGCTCGGGGGGATATCAGCCCCAGCATTTT
.	14	TRBV7-2	TRBD1	TRBJ2-5	CASTLGGLQETQYF	TGTGCCAGCACCTTAGGGGGCTTGCAAGAGACCCAGTACTTC
.	15	TRBV7-2	TRBD1	TRBJ1-1	CASSPRTGGNTEAFF	TGTGCCAGCAGCCCCAGGACAGGGGGGAACACTGAAGCTTTCTTT
.	14	TRBV7-9	.	TRBJ2-5	CASSQGLTQETQYF	TGTGCCAGCAGCCAAGGACTGACCCAAGAGACCCAGTACTTC
.	12	TRBV19	.	TRBJ1-5	CASKKQGQPQHF	TGTGCCAGTAAGAAACAGGGTCAGCCCCAGCATTTT
.	11	TRBV10-3	.	TRBJ2-7	CAISETGEQYF	TGTGCCATCAGTGAAACCGGGGAGCAGTACTTC
few	16	TRBV27	.	TRBJ1-1	CASSLRLRDIYTEAFF	TGTGCCAGCAGCCTCCGCCTCCGGGACATATACACTGAAGCTTTCTTT
.	14	TRBV6-1	TRBD1	TRBJ1-6	CASSGDRVYSPLHF	TGTGCCAGCAGTGGAGACAGGGTCTATTCACCCCTCCACTTT
.	14	TRBV6-5	.	TRBJ1-1	CASTSRGVGTEAFF	TGTGCCAGCACCTCAAGGGGTGTTGGAACTGAAGCTTTCTTT
few	14	TRBV7-2	TRBD1	TRBJ2-1	CASSPWTGGNEQFF	TGTGCCAGCAGCCCGTGGACAGGGGGCAATGAGCAGTTCTTC
.	14	TRBV7-2	.	TRBJ1-6	CASTPLPNYSPLHF	TGTGCCAGCACCCCTCTCCCTAATTATTCACCCCTCCACTTT
.	14	TRBV18	.	TRBJ2-1	CASSNAGTYNEQFF	TGTGCCAGCTCAAATGCCGGTACCTACAATGAGCAGTTCTTC
once	17	TRBV7-8	.	TRBJ2-5	CASSLAGAASSQETQYF	TGTGCCAGCAGCTTAGCTGGGGCAGCCAGCTCCCAAGAGACCCAGTACTTC
.	15	TRBV10-3	TRBD2	TRBJ2-2	CASYPTSGRIGELFF	TGTGCCTCCTACCCCACTAGCGGGAGGATCGGGGAGCTGTTTTTT
.	14	TRBV6-1	TRBD1	TRBJ2-7	CASRGTGGSYEQYF	TGTGCCAGCAGAGGGACAGGGGGGTCCTACGAGCAGTACTTC
.	13	TRBV7-6	.	TRBJ2-1	CASSLGSSTEQFF	TGTGCCAGCAGCTTAGGATCTAGCACTGAGCAGTTCTTC
few	13	TRBV2	.	TRBJ2-7	CASTRGSGREQYF	TGTGCCAGCACAAGGGGCTCGGGCCGCGAGCAGTACTTC
.	13	TRBV5-1	.	TRBJ2-7	CASSLRLAYEQYF	TGCGCCAGCTCCTTGCGGCTGGCCTACGAGCAGTACTTC
.	15	TRBV7-9	TRBD2	TRBJ2-1	CASSPQGLAGGEAFF	TGTGCCAGCAGCCCCCAGGGACTAGCGGGAGGGGAGGCGTTCTTC
few	16	TRBV7-2	TRBD2	TRBJ2-3	CASSLDLAGGGGTQYF	TGTGCCAGCAGCTTAGATTTAGCGGGAGGAGGCGGTACGCAGTATTTT
few	16	TRBV19	TRBD1	TRBJ1-5	CASSIVQGAGNQPQHF	TGTGCCAGTAGTATAGTTCAGGGGGCGGGCAATCAGCCCCAGCATTTT
.	14	TRBV5-1	.	TRBJ2-7	CASSLGSGSYEQYF	TGCGCCAGCAGCTTGGGGAGCGGCTCCTACGAGCAGTACTTC
few	12	TRBV5-1	.	TRBJ2-3	CASSPGVDTQYF	TGCGCCAGCAGCCCAGGGGTGGATACGCAGTATTTT
.	14	TRBV7-8	.	TRBJ2-7	CASSLQGQSYEQYF	TGTGCCAGCAGCTTACAAGGACAGTCCTACGAGCAGTACTTC
.	15	TRBV9	TRBD1	TRBJ2-2	CASSVGQGWAGELFF	TGTGCCAGCAGCGTAGGACAGGGTTGGGCCGGGGAGCTGTTTTTT
once	16	TRBV6-6	TRBD1	TRBJ1-5	CASSYGDRGGNQPQHF	TGTGCCAGCAGTTACGGCGACAGGGGAGGGAATCAGCCCCAGCATTTT
.	13	TRBV10-3	.	TRBJ2-5	CAISAQGEETQYF	TGTGCCATCAGTGCACAGGGCGAGGAGACCCAGTACTTC
.	13	TRBV7-9	.	TRBJ2-7	CASNMRDRGEQYF	TGTGCCAGCAATATGAGGGATCGGGGAGAGCAGTACTTC
.	13	TRBV6-6	TRBD1	TRBJ2-3	CASRDRVTDTQYF	TGTGCCAGCAGGGACAGGGTCACAGATACGCAGTATTTT
few	14	TRBV6-5	TRBD1	TRBJ1-1	CASSYLDRGTEAFF	TGTGCCAGCAGTTACTTGGACAGGGGAACTGAAGCTTTCTTT
few	12	TRBV23-1	.	TRBJ2-1	CASKGGYNEQFF	TGCGCCAGCAAAGGGGGATACAATGAGCAGTTCTTC
few	13	TRBV30	TRBD1	TRBJ2-7	CAWSADRASEQYF	TGTGCCTGGAGTGCGGACAGGGCTAGTGAGCAGTACTTC
.	13	TRBV29-1	.	TRBJ1-1	CSVGWSLNTEAFF	TGCAGCGTTGGATGGAGTCTGAACACTGAAGCTTTCTTT
few	18	TRBV5-6	TRBD2	TRBJ2-1	CASRGLAGGGQTNNEQFF	TGTGCCAGCAGGGGACTAGCGGGGGGGGGTCAGACGAACAATGAGCAGTTCTTC
.	12	TRBV30	TRBD1	TRBJ2-7	CAWTPTGFEQYF	TGTGCCTGGACCCCGACAGGGTTCGAGCAGTACTTC
.	16	TRBV11-3	TRBD2	TRBJ2-1	CASSLGVAGVFNEQFF	TGTGCCAGCAGCTTAGGGGTAGCGGGAGTCTTTAATGAGCAGTTCTTC
.	17	TRBV30	TRBD2	TRBJ2-4	CAWNLGGKVLAKNIQYF	TGTGCCTGGAACCTGGGAGGGAAGGTCCTAGCCAAAAACATTCAGTACTTC
few	14	TRBV30	TRBD2	TRBJ2-1	CAWSGIAGVNEQFF	TGTGCCTGGAGTGGCATAGCGGGAGTGAATGAGCAGTTCTTC
.	17	TRBV2	TRBD1	TRBJ2-3	CASSPGQGGFGTDTQYF	TGTGCCAGCAGTCCTGGACAGGGGGGTTTCGGGACAGATACGCAGTATTTT
few	13	TRBV7-2	.	TRBJ1-5	CASSSGLGQPQHF	TGTGCCAGCAGCTCAGGGTTGGGACAGCCCCAGCATTTT
.	14	TRBV18	.	TRBJ2-7	CASSPFSDSYEQYF	TGTGCCAGCTCACCATTTTCAGACTCCTACGAGCAGTACTTC
few	16	TRBV9	.	TRBJ2-6	CASSASRGTGANVLTF	TGTGCCAGCAGCGCCTCCCGGGGGACTGGGGCCAACGTCCTGACTTTC
.	14	TRBV5-1	TRBD1	TRBJ1-4	CASSPGDSAGKLFF	TGCGCCAGCAGCCCAGGGGACAGCGCGGGAAAACTGTTTTTT
.	14	TRBV7-8	.	TRBJ1-3	CASSPTQIGNTIYF	TGTGCCAGCAGCCCGACACAGATTGGAAACACCATATATTTT
.	14	TRBV9	TRBD1	TRBJ2-7	CASSVRDSTYEQYF	TGTGCCAGCAGCGTCAGGGACAGTACCTACGAGCAGTACTTC
.	14	TRBV19	.	TRBJ2-5	CASSIGTLQETQYF	TGTGCCAGTAGTATTGGGACTCTCCAAGAGACCCAGTACTTC
.	14	TRBV28	TRBD1	TRBJ1-2	CASSLSGGGYGYTF	TGTGCCAGCAGTTTATCAGGGGGCGGCTATGGCTACACCTTC
.	13	TRBV7-9	.	TRBJ2-2	CASSYSNTGELFF	TGTGCCAGCAGTTATTCTAACACCGGGGAGCTGTTTTTT
few	14	TRBV4-2	.	TRBJ2-1	CASSQGLVGNEQFF	TGTGCCAGCAGCCAAGGGCTAGTTGGGAATGAGCAGTTCTTC
.	14	TRBV6-5	.	TRBJ2-7	CASSSDTGSYEQYF	TGTGCCAGCAGCTCTGATACAGGCTCCTACGAGCAGTACTTC